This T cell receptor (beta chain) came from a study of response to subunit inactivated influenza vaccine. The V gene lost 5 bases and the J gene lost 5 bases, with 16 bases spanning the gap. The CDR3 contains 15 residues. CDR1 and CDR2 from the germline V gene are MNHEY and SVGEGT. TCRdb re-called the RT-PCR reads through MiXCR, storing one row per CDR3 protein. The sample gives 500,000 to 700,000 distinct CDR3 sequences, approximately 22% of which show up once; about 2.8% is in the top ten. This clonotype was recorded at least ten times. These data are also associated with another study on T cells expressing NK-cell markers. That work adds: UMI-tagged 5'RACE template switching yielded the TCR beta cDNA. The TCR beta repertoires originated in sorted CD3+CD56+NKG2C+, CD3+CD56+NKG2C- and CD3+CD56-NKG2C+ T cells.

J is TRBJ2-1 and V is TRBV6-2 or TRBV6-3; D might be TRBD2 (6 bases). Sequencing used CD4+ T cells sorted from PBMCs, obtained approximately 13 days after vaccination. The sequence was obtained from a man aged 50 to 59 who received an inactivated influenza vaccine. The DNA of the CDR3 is TGTGCCAGCAGTCGACACCAAGCGGGCGACAATGAGCAGTTCTTC. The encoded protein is CASSRHQAGDNEQFF.